Shown below are 3 T cell receptor beta chains from a single sample sequenced in a study of blood T cell repertoires in COVID-19. Sequencing used immunoSEQ multiplex PCR; TCRdb keeps in-frame clones, though not all of them. The sample comprises some 200,000 clones, 86% of which are singletons, and 7% rests with the top ten. Sequenced: peripheral blood. Source of these receptors: an elderly woman in a cohort sampled during active or convalescent COVID-19.

This sequence joins TRBV10-3 and TRBJ1-1, with 7 bases that match TRBD1. CDR1 ENHRY and CDR2 SYGVKD come from the germline V gene. Unmatched junction bases numbered 15, after V lost 7 bases and J lost 4 bases. This CDR3 is built from 16 residues. CDR3 residues: CAIKGAQGIRVTEAFF. DNA of the CDR3: TGTGCCATCAAGGGAGCACAGGGGATTAGGGTCACTGAAGCTTTCTTT.

This clone was counted ten times or more. CDR3 loop: CASSPGENTEAFF. The CDR3 nucleotides read TGTGCCAGCAGCCCGGGGGAGAACACTGAAGCTTTCTTT. The chain combines TRBV6-5 with TRBJ1-1; TRBD1 might be the D (5 bases). This CDR3 has 13 residues. The germline CDR1 and CDR2 sequences are MNHEY and SVGAGI. Deletions cut 6 bases from V and 1 base from J, with 9 bases between.

The V gene is TRBV18, the J gene TRBJ1-3; TRBD1 aligns across 7 bases. V lost 3 bases to trimming and J lost 11 bases; unmatched junction nucleotides: 13. The germline gives CDR1 KGHSH, CDR2 LQKENI. This CDR3 contains 15 residues. The CDR3 coding sequence is TGTGCCAGCTCACCCTATGTTAGGGGGCCTGACGCCATATATTTT. As protein: CASSPYVRGPDAIYF.